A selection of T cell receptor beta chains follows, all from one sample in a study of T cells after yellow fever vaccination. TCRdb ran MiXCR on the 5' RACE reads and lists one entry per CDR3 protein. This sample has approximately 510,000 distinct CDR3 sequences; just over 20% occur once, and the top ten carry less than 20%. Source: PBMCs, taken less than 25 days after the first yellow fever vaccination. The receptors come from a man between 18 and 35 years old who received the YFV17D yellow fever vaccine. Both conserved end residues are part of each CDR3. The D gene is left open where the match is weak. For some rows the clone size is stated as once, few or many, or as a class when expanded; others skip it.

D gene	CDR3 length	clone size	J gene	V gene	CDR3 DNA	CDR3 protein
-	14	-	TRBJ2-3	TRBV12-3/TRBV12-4	TGTGCCAGCAGGATGGTAGCGGCGGTAGATACGCAGTATTTT	CASRMVAAVDTQYF
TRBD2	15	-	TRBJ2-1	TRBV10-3	TGTGCCATCAGTGAGGGTAGCGGGGATTACAATGAGCAGTTCTTC	CAISEGSGDYNEQFF
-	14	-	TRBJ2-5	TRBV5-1	TGCGCCAGCAGCAATCTCCGGGACCAAGAGACCCAGTACTTC	CASSNLRDQETQYF
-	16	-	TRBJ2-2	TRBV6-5	TGTGCCAGCAGTTATGGCCTGGGGGAGAACACCGGGGAGCTGTTTTTT	CASSYGLGENTGELFF
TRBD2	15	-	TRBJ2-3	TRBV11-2	TGTGCCAGCAGCTTACAGCGGGGGGGCGTGTATACGCAGTATTTT	CASSLQRGGVYTQYF
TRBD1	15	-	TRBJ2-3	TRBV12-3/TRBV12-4	TGTGCCAGCTCCAAGGGGCGCAGGGGGCAAGATACGCAGTATTTT	CASSKGRRGQDTQYF
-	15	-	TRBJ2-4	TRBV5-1	TGCGCCAGCAGCAATCCGGGGGTAGCACCCGCGATTAAGTACTTC	CASSNPGVAPAIKYF
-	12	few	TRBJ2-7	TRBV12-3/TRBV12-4	TGTGCCAGCAGTTGGGGACGCTACGAGCAGTACTTC	CASSWGRYEQYF
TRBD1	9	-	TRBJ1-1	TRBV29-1	TGCAGCCATGGGACAGATTCTTTCTTT	CSHGTDSFF
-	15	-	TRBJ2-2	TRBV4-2	TGTGCCAGCAGCCAACCTCCAAACGGGGCCGGGGAGCTGTTTTTT	CASSQPPNGAGELFF
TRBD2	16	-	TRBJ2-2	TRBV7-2	TGTGCCAGCAGCTCAAAATTCTGGGGGGGAACCGGGGAGCTGTTTTTT	CASSSKFWGGTGELFF
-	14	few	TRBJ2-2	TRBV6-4	TGTGCCAGCAGTGCGTCAGGATCCACCGGGGAGCTGTTTTTT	CASSASGSTGELFF
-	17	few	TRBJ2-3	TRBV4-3	TGCGCCAGCAGCCAAGAACCTGAGACAGGAGGGACAGATACGCAGTATTTT	CASSQEPETGGTDTQYF
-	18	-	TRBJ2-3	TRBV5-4	TGTGCCAGCAGCTCTCCTACGACTACAGGGTATGTCACAGATACGCAGTATTTT	CASSSPTTTGYVTDTQYF
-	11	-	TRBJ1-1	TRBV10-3	TGTGCCATCAGCGGGAATTCTGAAGCTTTCTTT	CAISGNSEAFF
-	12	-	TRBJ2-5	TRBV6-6	TGTGCCAGCAGTTACTCGGCGGACTCCCAGTACTTC	CASSYSADSQYF